This TCR beta chain was observed in a study of T cell responses to AZD1222 COVID-19 vaccine. The study's findings and limits: The span of vaccine-associated CD4 TCRs extended across spike, with dominance at 160-218 and 743-854. White British people made up most donors, females outnumbered males, and clonal diversity was possibly underestimated. Only a handful of AZD1222 recipients were seropositive at baseline.

Data came from immunoSEQ multiplex PCR; TCRdb stores just in-frame clones and leaves some out. Counted here are some 150,000 clones, 90% to 95% occurring once; the ten biggest clones make up around 5.2%. CDR1 LNHDA and CDR2 SQIVND come from the germline V gene (reference sequence). CDR3 length equals 16 residues. Losses at the gene ends were 3 bases for V and 5 bases for J; bases not matched to a gene: 11. A remark on this clone: Its antigen remains unidentified.

The sample in question was peripheral blood, obtained on day 0 of AZD1222 vaccination. The receptor was isolated from an adult in good health. The chain carries TRBV19 and TRBJ2-7, with 9 bases that match TRBD1. The CDR3: CASSIDLGQGFHEQYF. The CDR3 DNA reads as TGTGCCAGTAGTATTGACTTAGGACAGGGGTTCCACGAGCAGTACTTC. The whole variable domain, remainder taken from reference TRBV19 and TRBJ2-7, is DGGITQSPKYLFRKEGQNVTLSCEQNLNHDAMYWYRQDPGQGLRLIYYSQIVNDFQKGDIAEGYSVSREKKESFPLTVTSAQKNPTAFYLCASSIDLGQGFHEQYFGPGTRLTVT.